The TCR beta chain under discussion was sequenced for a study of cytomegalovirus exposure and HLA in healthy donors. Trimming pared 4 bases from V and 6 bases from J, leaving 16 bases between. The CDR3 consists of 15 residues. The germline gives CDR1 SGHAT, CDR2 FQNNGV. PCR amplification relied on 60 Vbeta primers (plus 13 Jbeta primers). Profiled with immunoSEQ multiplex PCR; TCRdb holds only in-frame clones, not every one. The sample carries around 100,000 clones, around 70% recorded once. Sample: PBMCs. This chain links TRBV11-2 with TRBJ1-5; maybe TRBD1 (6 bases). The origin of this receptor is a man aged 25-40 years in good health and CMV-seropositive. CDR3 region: CASSWGQGQGQPQHF. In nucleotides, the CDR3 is TGTGCCAGCAGCTGGGGGCAGGGGCAGGGTCAGCCCCAGCATTTT.